These 26 T cell receptor beta chains share one sample of origin, sequenced in a study of blood T cell repertoires in COVID-19. Repertoires were generated with immunoSEQ multiplex PCR, while TCRdb's copy carries only in-frame clones and drops some. Found here are under 95,000 clones, 83% of them singletons; the top ten hold approximately 28%. The sequenced sample was peripheral blood. Receptors originate from a woman aged 80 or over with acute or convalescent COVID-19.

V usage is TRBV11-2 and J usage is TRBJ1-1, with D unclear. The ends were cut back, 5 bases at V and 4 bases at J, with 8 bases in the middle. The V gene's germline CDR1 is SGHAT and CDR2 FQNNGV. CDR3 size: 12 residues. The CDR3 DNA reads as TGTGCCAGCAGCCCCACCGGCACTGAAGCTTTCTTT. Its protein product is CASSPTGTEAFF.

This rearrangement joins TRBV30 to TRBJ1-1; no clear D. The CDR3 totals 14 residues. V was cut by 2 bases and J by 4 bases, with 14 bases left in between. Germline assignment: CDR1 GTSNPN and CDR2 SVGIG (reference sequence). The CDR3 protein is CAWSRGGALTEAFF. CDR3 bases: TGTGCCTGGAGTAGAGGCGGTGCACTCACTGAAGCTTTCTTT.

This rearrangement joins TRBV14 to TRBJ2-1; 13 positions match TRBD2. V was pared by 4 bases and J by 8 bases, with 8 bases of the junction left unmatched. Germline CDR1 reads SGHDN; CDR2 reads FVKESK. The CDR3 totals 16 residues. The CDR3 nucleotides are TGTGCCAGCAGCCCCCTCGGGACTAGCGGGAAGCATGAGCAGTTCTTC. It translates to CASSPLGTSGKHEQFF.

This clone came up a few times. For the CDR3, the DNA is TGTGCCAGTAGCGAGGCGGGGTTTCACTATGGCTACACCTTC. It encodes CASSEAGFHYGYTF. This chain joins TRBV19 and TRBJ1-2; D not certain. This CDR3 has 14 amino acids. V lost 6 bases, J lost 3 bases, and 14 bases lay in between. Per germline, CDR1 LNHDA and CDR2 SQIVND (reference sequence).

The rearrangement joins TRBV29-1 to TRBJ2-5; 11 nucleotides match TRBD2. The J segment lost 3 bases and the V segment lost 5 bases, leaving 14 bases of the junction unmatched. Germline V gene data show CDR1 as SQVTM and CDR2 as ANQGSEA. The CDR3 contains 17 residues. The CDR3 sequence is CSVSRWSGLAGEETQYF. In DNA form, the CDR3 reads TGCAGCGTTTCGAGGTGGAGTGGACTAGCGGGTGAAGAGACCCAGTACTTC.

V is TRBV15 and J is TRBJ2-5; TRBD2 matches 9 bases. V shed 1 base, J shed 3 bases, and the junction held 3 bases outside the gene matches. Germline V gene sequence: CDR1 LNHNV, CDR2 YYDKDF (reference sequence). The CDR3 has 15 residues. In DNA form, the CDR3 reads TGTGCCACCAGCAGAGCCCGACTAGCGGAAGAGACCCAGTACTTC. This encodes CATSRARLAEETQYF.

The rearrangement joins TRBV24-1 to TRBJ1-4; 7 nucleotides align to TRBD1. The CDR3 is made up of 15 amino acids. V dropped 3 bases and J dropped 8; count of bases not matched to a gene: 8. The germline gives CDR1 KGHDR, CDR2 SFDVKD. The CDR3 sequence is CATSDPRQGGEKLFF. CDR3 sequence (DNA): TGTGCCACCAGTGATCCCCGACAGGGCGGAGAAAAACTGTTTTTT.

The chain employs TRBV6-5 and TRBJ2-5; unclear D gene. Germline values: CDR1 MNHEY, CDR2 SVGAGI. This CDR3 region has 15 residues. The V end lost 2 bases, the J end lost 0 bases, and 10 bases lay between the germline ends. The CDR3 coding sequence is TGTGCCAGCAGTTACGTAGTAGGAGACCAAGAGACCCAGTACTTC. This codes for CASSYVVGDQETQYF.

This chain connects TRBV15 to TRBJ1-4; D is unresolved. Trimming took off 3 bases at V and 3 bases at J, with 5 bases between the two ends. In germline, CDR1 is LNHNV, CDR2 YYDKDF (reference sequence). This CDR3 is 13 amino acids long. CDR3 in amino acids: CATSRGPNEKLFF. In nucleotides, the CDR3 is TGTGCCACCAGCAGGGGCCCTAATGAAAAACTGTTTTTT. The full variable domain, in which reference TRBV15 and TRBJ1-4 provide the parts outside the CDR3, is DAMVIQNPRYQVTQFGKPVTLSCSQTLNHNVMYWYQQKSSQAPKLLFHYYDKDFNNEADTPDNFQSRRPNTSFCFLDIRSPGLGDTAMYLCATSRGPNEKLFFGSGTQLSVL.

This chain uses TRBV7-2 with TRBJ2-3; D possibly corresponds to TRBD2 (6 bases). Trimming left V 5 bases short and J 0 bases short, with 9 bases between. CDR3 length: 14 residues. Germline V CDR1 and CDR2: SGHTA, FQGNSA. CDR3 in DNA: TGTGCCAGCAGCCCCGGACTAAGCACAGATACGCAGTATTTT. Translated: CASSPGLSTDTQYF.

This clone was found once. The V call is TRBV7-6, the J call TRBJ2-2; D is possibly TRBD1 (6 bases). Germline CDR1 and CDR2: SGHVS and FNYEAQ. Trimming stripped 2 bases from V and 1 base from J, with 11 bases between. This CDR3 contains 16 residues. The CDR3 sequence: CASSLSAGVNTGELFF. The DNA of the CDR3 is TGTGCCAGCAGCTTAAGTGCAGGGGTGAACACCGGGGAGCTGTTTTTT.

This sequence joins TRBV7-3 and TRBJ2-3; 10 bases map to TRBD2. Germline V lookup: CDR1 SGHTA, CDR2 FQGTGA. The CDR3 has 16 amino acids. With 0 bases clipped from V and 4 bases from J, the junction kept 4 bases outside the gene matches. CDR3 residues: CASSLTPSGSSDTQYF. CDR3 DNA sequence: TGTGCCAGCAGCTTAACGCCTAGCGGGAGTTCAGATACGCAGTATTTT.

This rearrangement joins TRBV29-1 to TRBJ2-7; 11 nucleotides match TRBD1. The germline gives CDR1 SQVTM, CDR2 ANQGSEA. V dropped 6 bases and J dropped 0; count of bases not matched to a gene: 10. The CDR3 contains 16 residues. The CDR3 sequence: CSVMDRGPSSSYEQYF. CDR3 DNA: TGCAGCGTGATGGACAGGGGGCCCTCGAGCTCCTACGAGCAGTACTTC.

This sequence joins TRBV2 and TRBJ2-1; 8 nucleotides line up with TRBD1. After removal of 3 bases from V and 2 bases from J, the junction contained 6 bases not matched to a gene. The germline V gene encodes CDR1 SNHLY and CDR2 FYNNEI. The CDR3 length is 16 residues. CDR3 loop: CASSEWAGGTYNEQFF. CDR3 DNA sequence: TGTGCCAGCAGTGAGTGGGCAGGGGGCACCTACAATGAGCAGTTCTTC.

The V call is TRBV2, the J call TRBJ2-5; D gene uncertain. V was trimmed by 3 bases and J by 0 bases, leaving 5 bases between them. The CDR3 loop spans 13 amino acids. Germline V gives CDR1 SNHLY, CDR2 FYNNEI. DNA of the CDR3: TGTGCCAGCAGTGACTATTACCAAGAGACCCAGTACTTC. This gives the protein CASSDYYQETQYF.

The chain couples TRBV10-3 to TRBJ2-1; perhaps TRBD2 as D (6 bases). Germline V gene data show CDR1 as ENHRY and CDR2 as SYGVKD. V gave up 6 bases and J gave up 5 bases, with 20 bases separating them. The CDR3 runs 16 residues. In DNA form, the CDR3 reads TGTGCCATCAGCGGTCTAGGTAGCGGAAAGGACAATGAGCAGTTCTTC. Its protein product is CAISGLGSGKDNEQFF.

This chain links TRBV15 with TRBJ2-7; the match to TRBD1 covers 7 bases. The CDR3 is 14 residues long. Germline V gives CDR1 LNHNV, CDR2 YYDKDF (reference sequence). V trimming: 2 bases; J trimming: 6 bases; junction bases outside the gene matches: 7. The CDR3 coding sequence is TGTGCCACCAGCAGACCTGACAGGGCTTCCGAGCAGTACTTC. Protein: CATSRPDRASEQYF.

The rearrangement joins TRBV7-9 to TRBJ2-7; D is ambiguous. Germline CDR1 SEHNR, CDR2 FQNEAQ (reference sequence). Trimming took off 5 bases at V and 0 bases at J, with 8 bases between the two ends. The CDR3 is made up of 13 amino acids. The CDR3 bases are TGTGCCAGCAGCCGTTCTTTCTCCTACGAGCAGTACTTC. As protein: CASSRSFSYEQYF.

The chain recombines TRBV6-2 or TRBV6-3 with TRBJ2-7; 7 bases align to TRBD2. The CDR3 is 15 residues long. The germline V gene has CDR1 MNHEY and CDR2 SVGEGT. V lost 5 bases, J lost 3 bases, and 10 bases stayed unmatched. The CDR3 DNA follows: TGTGCCAGCAGTGGCGGGGGAGGTTCCCTCTACGAGCAGTACTTC. Amino acids: CASSGGGGSLYEQYF.

The V and J genes are TRBV5-1 and TRBJ1-3, with 7 nucleotides matching TRBD1. The length of the CDR3 is 15 residues. From germline, CDR1 is SGHRS and CDR2 YFSETQ. With V trimmed by 3 bases and J by 0 bases, 3 bases remained unmatched. Here the CDR3 DNA reads TGCGCCAGCAGCTCGGGACAGTCCTCTGGAAACACCATATATTTT. This encodes CASSSGQSSGNTIYF.

Regarding this clone: Different DNA sequences within this sample yield the same CDR3. This rearrangement joins TRBV28 to TRBJ1-2; D is uncertain. The V gene's germline CDR1 is MDHEN and CDR2 SYDVKM. The V gene lost 2 bases and the J gene lost 4 bases, with 5 bases spanning the gap. The CDR3 extends over 12 amino acids. The DNA for the CDR3 is TGTGCCAGCAGTTTAAGAGGCTATGGCTACACCTTC. Encoded protein: CASSLRGYGYTF.

The chain links TRBV19 to TRBJ2-1; 15 nucleotides line up with TRBD2. CDR3 length: 18 residues. Trimming cost V 4 bases and J 7 bases; bases outside gene matches: 11. The germline V gene encodes CDR1 LNHDA and CDR2 SQIVND (reference sequence). The CDR3 DNA sequence: TGTGCCAGTAGTAATCCGGGACTAGCGGGAGGCCCGGGGAATGAGCAGTTCTTC. Its protein product is CASSNPGLAGGPGNEQFF.

The chain combines TRBV11-2 with TRBJ2-5; TRBD1 matches at 9 bases. J was trimmed by 4 bases and V by 5 bases; bases with no gene match: 5. This CDR3 has 14 amino acids. Germline CDR1 reads SGHAT; CDR2 reads FQNNGV. The CDR3 DNA sequence: TGTGCCAGCAGCCCCACGACAGGGGGAGAGACCCAGTACTTC. Translating it yields CASSPTTGGETQYF.

The CDR3 coding sequence is TGTGCCAGCAGCCGGACTAGCGGCTCCTACAATGAGCAGTTCTTC. Amino acid sequence: CASSRTSGSYNEQFF. The chain has TRBV9 and TRBJ2-1; 10 bases line up with TRBD2. CDR1 and CDR2 (germline): SGDLS, YYNGEE. V lost 4 bases to trimming and J lost 0 bases; unmatched junction nucleotides: 1. The CDR3 loop spans 15 amino acids.

The chain is built from TRBV5-8 and TRBJ2-1, with 8 positions matching TRBD2. Germline V gene data show CDR1 as SGHTS and CDR2 as YDEGEE. The junction had 6 bases not matched to a gene; V was cut back by 2 bases and J by 5 bases. CDR3 length equals 15 residues. The CDR3 is CASSFNGRAHNEQFF. The CDR3 DNA reads TGTGCCAGCAGCTTTAACGGGAGGGCCCACAATGAGCAGTTCTTC.

The genes are TRBV6-4 and TRBJ2-7, with 12 bases lining up with TRBD2. Germline V gene sequence: CDR1 MRHNA, CDR2 SNTAGT. The CDR3 is made up of 14 amino acids. The junction had 5 bases not matched to a gene; V was cut back by 6 bases and J by 5 bases. The CDR3 loop reads CASSPPSGRDEQYF. DNA of the CDR3: TGTGCCAGCAGCCCGCCTAGCGGGAGGGACGAGCAGTACTTC.